This T cell receptor beta chain was recorded in a study of Tregs in tolerant kidney transplant recipients. Repertoires were generated with immunoSEQ multiplex PCR, while TCRdb's copy carries only in-frame clones and drops some. The data show 55,000 to 75,000 clones, approximately 87% seen once. This CDR3 spans 18 amino acids. Per germline, CDR1 LGHNA and CDR2 YNFKEQ. The V segment lost 1 base and the J segment 1 base; nucleotides outside the gene matches: 6. Overall study results and limits: Some patients' samples used different primers over time, so nucleotide sequences weren't comparable.

Comment on this clone: Its antigen is as yet unknown. Other DNA sequences of this sample code for an identical CDR3.

Mixed chimerism was transient after nonmyeloablative marrow transplants from related graft donors. Material: CD4+ T cells from blood (PBMCs), obtained 6 months after the transplant. V is TRBV4-2 and J is TRBJ2-5; 13 bases map to TRBD2. The sequence came from a human patient who received a combined kidney and bone marrow transplant. A subset of T cells may come from the graft donor. The CDR3 here is CASSQGQTSGGFQETQYF. CDR3 in DNA: TGTGCCAGCAGCCAAGGACAGACTAGCGGGGGGTTCCAAGAGACCCAGTACTTC.